A selection of T cell receptor beta chains follows, all from one sample in a study of tumor-infiltrating lymphocytes in primary liver carcinoma. TCRdb fed the multiplex PCR reads into MiXCR, producing one record per CDR3 protein. The data contain fewer than 350,000 distinct CDR3 sequences, 65% of them seen just once; the ten biggest clones take up about 6%. The specimen sequenced was peripheral blood. The receptor source for this set is a man between 40 and 49 years old with primary liver carcinoma and hepatitis B virus infection. CDR3s include the opening cysteine and the closing phenylalanine or tryptophan. D genes are given only for firm matches. Not every row has a clone size; where given, it reads once, few, many or a size class.

clone_size	j_call	d_call	v_call	cdr3_nt	cdr3_aa
NA	TRBJ2-1	TRBD2	TRBV29-1	TGCATCGTGGGCGGGAGTTCCTACAATGAGCAGTCCTTC	CIVGGSSYNEQSF
many	TRBJ2-7	NA	TRBV5-1	TGCGCCAGCAGCTTGGCTCCGGGACCACCTTCCTACGAGCAGTACTTC	CASSLAPGPPSYEQYF
few	TRBJ1-3	NA	TRBV12-3/TRBV12-4	TGTGCCAGCAGTCCGCACACGGACACCATATATTTT	CASSPHTDTIYF
few	TRBJ2-5	NA	TRBV30	TGTGCCTGGATGGGGTACCAAGAGACCCAGTACTTC	CAWMGYQETQYF
NA	TRBJ1-5	NA	TRBV6-2/TRBV6-3	TGTGCCAGCTCCTCACAGGAGGCACTCGGTAAGAATCAGTCCCAGCATTTT	CASSSQEALGKNQSQHF
NA	TRBJ2-2	NA	TRBV11-2	TGTGCCCTAAGGGGGACCGGGGAGCTCTTTTTT	CALRGTGELFF
few	TRBJ1-1	TRBD1	TRBV5-5	TGTGCCAGCAGCGCCCGGACAGGGATGGCTGAAGCTTTCTTT	CASSARTGMAEAFF
NA	TRBJ2-2	NA	TRBV24-1	TGTGCCACCAGAGCTCAGGGAGAGAAGGAGGCCGGGGAGCTGTTTTTT	CATRAQGEKEAGELFF
many	TRBJ2-7	TRBD2	TRBV6-2/TRBV6-3	TGTGCCAGCAAGCGGGACAGGGGGACTAGCGGGGCCTACGAGCAGTACTTC	CASKRDRGTSGAYEQYF
NA	TRBJ2-3	TRBD2	TRBV12-3/TRBV12-4	TGTGCCAGCAGTCCCCCACTAGCGGTAGTAGATATGCGGTATTTT	CASSPPLAVVDMRYF
NA	TRBJ2-3	NA	TRBV28	TGTGCCAGCAGTATTGCGAGCTTCACAGATACGCAGTATTTT	CASSIASFTDTQYF
NA	TRBJ1-1	NA	TRBV11-2	TGTGCTAGCAGGGCAACGGGACCCAGCCCCTTTTTT	CASRATGPSPFF
NA	TRBJ2-5	NA	TRBV11-2	TGTGCCGACAGTTCGACTAGCCAAGAGACCCAGTACTTC	CADSSTSQETQYF
once	TRBJ2-5	TRBD1	TRBV24-1	TGTGCCACCAGTGCCCGGACAGGGGGCAGAGAGACCCAGTACTTC	CATSARTGGRETQYF
NA	TRBJ2-5	NA	TRBV11-2	TGTGCCAGCAAGGTGGGACTCCAAGAGACCCAGTACTTC	CASKVGLQETQYF
few	TRBJ2-2	NA	TRBV6-1	TGTGCCAGCAGCGTGGGTGGAGTCGGGGAGCTGTTTTTT	CASSVGGVGELFF
NA	TRBJ1-5	TRBD1	TRBV11-2	TGTGCCGACAGCCCGGGACAGCTTAGCAATCAGCCCCAGCATTTT	CADSPGQLSNQPQHF
few	TRBJ1-1	NA	TRBV6-6	TGTGCCAGCAGTTACTTGGGGAGATTGAACACTGAAGCTTTCTTT	CASSYLGRLNTEAFF
NA	TRBJ1-2	NA	TRBV4-1	TGCGCCAGCAGACAAGATTTACGGGGCAGGGCCTATGGCTACACCTTC	CASRQDLRGRAYGYTF
many	TRBJ2-6	TRBD1	TRBV6-2/TRBV6-3	TGTGCCAGCAGCTTGACAGGGTCTGGGGCCAACGTCCTGACTTTC	CASSLTGSGANVLTF
NA	TRBJ2-1	NA	TRBV6-6	TGTGCCAGTTACCCCCTCTCCCCCTACAATGAGCAGTTCTTC	CASYPLSPYNEQFF
many	TRBJ1-5	NA	TRBV12-5	TGTGCTAGTGGTTTGGAAACAAGTCAGCCCCAGCATTTT	CASGLETSQPQHF
NA	TRBJ2-1	NA	TRBV6-5	TGTGCCAGCGGTTCTAATTCCTACAATGAGCAGTTCTTC	CASGSNSYNEQFF
NA	TRBJ2-7	NA	TRBV6-2/TRBV6-3	TGTGCCAGCAAACCCGGGCCCGGGATCCCCTACGAGCAGTACTTC	CASKPGPGIPYEQYF
NA	TRBJ2-7	TRBD2	TRBV29-1	TGCAGCATTCTGACTAGCGGGAACTACGAGCAGTACTTC	CSILTSGNYEQYF
few	TRBJ2-5	NA	TRBV11-2	TGTGCCAGCAACTCGGACGGTCCACAAGAGACCCAGCACTTC	CASNSDGPQETQHF
many	TRBJ2-5	NA	TRBV5-6	TGTGCCAGCAGCGGGGGGAGGAAGAAGACCCAGTACTTC	CASSGGRKKTQYF
few	TRBJ1-4	TRBD1	TRBV6-2/TRBV6-3	TGTGCCAGCAGTTACCCCTTCGGACAGGGAGGTAATGAAAAACTGTTTTTT	CASSYPFGQGGNEKLFF
NA	TRBJ2-5	TRBD1	TRBV29-1	TGCAGCGGACAGGGGGCGAAAGTAGAGAGCCAGTACTTC	CSGQGAKVESQYF
once	TRBJ1-2	NA	TRBV6-5	TGTACCAGCAGTTACTCCCCCGCCCAGAGGGGCTACACCTTC	CTSSYSPAQRGYTF
once	TRBJ2-7	NA	TRBV11-2	TGTGCCAGTAGCTCTCCCGGGATAGGGGAGTACGAGCAGTACTTC	CASSSPGIGEYEQYF
few	TRBJ2-1	TRBD2	TRBV5-4	TGTGCCAGCAGCGCAGGAGGCGGGAGGGCTACTAATGAGCAGTTCTTC	CASSAGGGRATNEQFF
NA	TRBJ2-5	NA	TRBV6-1	TGTGCCAGCAGTGAGACAAGACGGATAGAACAAGAGACCCAGTACTTC	CASSETRRIEQETQYF